The clone carrying this T cell receptor beta chain has at least ten counts. Its antigen is not known. Maryland, USA blood bank volunteers served as healthy controls. The method for making cDNA was 5'RACE, and it used 10-nucleotide random UMIs. TCRdb re-called the 5' RACE reads through MiXCR, storing one row per CDR3 protein. Among around 27,000 distinct CDR3 sequences listed, roughly 15% were seen once. This entry is derived from a study of neurological immune-mediated disorders. Broader study findings: The absence of any CDR3 amino acid sequence shared by expanded clones across subjects suggests that repertoires were private in all groups. Multiple sclerosis was found to have the least TCR clonal expansion, below healthy controls, and HTLV-1-associated myelopathy the most.

The CDR3 sequence is 16 residues long. Germline values: CDR1 DFQATT, CDR2 SNEGSKA (reference sequence). V dropped 0 bases and J dropped 5; count of bases not matched to a gene: 11. The receptor was isolated from a man aged 65 to 79 in good health. The chain is built from TRBV20-1 and TRBJ2-5, with 8 bases lining up with TRBD2. Sequenced sample: PBMCs. In DNA form, the CDR3 reads TGCAGTGCTAGAGATCTCGGGAGGGCCGGTTGGGAGACCCAGTACTTC. Translating gives CSARDLGRAGWETQYF.